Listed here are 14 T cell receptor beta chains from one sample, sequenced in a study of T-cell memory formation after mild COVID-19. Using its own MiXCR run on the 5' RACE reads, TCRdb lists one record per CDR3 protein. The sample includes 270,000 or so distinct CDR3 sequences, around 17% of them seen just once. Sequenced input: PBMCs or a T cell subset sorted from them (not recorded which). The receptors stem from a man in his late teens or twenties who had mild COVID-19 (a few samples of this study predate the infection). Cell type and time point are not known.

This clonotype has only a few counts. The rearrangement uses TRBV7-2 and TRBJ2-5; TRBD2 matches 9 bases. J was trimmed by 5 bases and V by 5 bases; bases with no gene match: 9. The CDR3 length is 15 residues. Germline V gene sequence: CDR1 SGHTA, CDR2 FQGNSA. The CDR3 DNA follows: TGTGCCAGCAGCCGCGGGGGGGCCCTTGGTGAGACCCAGTACTTC. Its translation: CASSRGGALGETQYF.

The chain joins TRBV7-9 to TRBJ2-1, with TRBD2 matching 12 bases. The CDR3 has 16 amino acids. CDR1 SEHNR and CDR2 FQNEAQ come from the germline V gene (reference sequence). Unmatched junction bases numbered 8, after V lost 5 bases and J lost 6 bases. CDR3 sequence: CASSKKLGLAGNEQFF. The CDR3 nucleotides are TGTGCCAGCAGCAAAAAGTTGGGACTAGCGGGCAATGAGCAGTTCTTC.

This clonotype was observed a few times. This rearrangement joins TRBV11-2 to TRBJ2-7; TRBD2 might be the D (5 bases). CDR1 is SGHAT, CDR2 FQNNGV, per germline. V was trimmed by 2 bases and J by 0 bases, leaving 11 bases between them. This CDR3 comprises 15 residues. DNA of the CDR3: TGTGCCAGCAGCTTATTCGGGGTGAGCTCCTACGAGCAGTACTTC. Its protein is CASSLFGVSSYEQYF.

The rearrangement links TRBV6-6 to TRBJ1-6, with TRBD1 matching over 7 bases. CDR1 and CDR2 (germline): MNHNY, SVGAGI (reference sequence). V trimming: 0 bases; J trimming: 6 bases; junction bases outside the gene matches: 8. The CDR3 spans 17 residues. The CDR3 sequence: CASSYSREGAGNSPLHF. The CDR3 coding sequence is TGTGCCAGCAGTTACTCGAGGGAGGGGGCAGGTAATTCACCCCTCCACTTT.

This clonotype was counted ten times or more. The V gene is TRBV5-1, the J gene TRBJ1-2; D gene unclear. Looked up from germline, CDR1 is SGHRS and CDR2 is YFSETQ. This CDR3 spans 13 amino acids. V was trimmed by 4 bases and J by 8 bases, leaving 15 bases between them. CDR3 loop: CASSKLQLGGYTF. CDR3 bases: TGCGCCAGCAGCAAATTACAACTAGGCGGCTACACCTTC.

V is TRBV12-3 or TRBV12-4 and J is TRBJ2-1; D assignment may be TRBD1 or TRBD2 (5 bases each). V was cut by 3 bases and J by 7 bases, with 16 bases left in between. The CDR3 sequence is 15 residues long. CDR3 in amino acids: CASSFSGAGRNEQFF. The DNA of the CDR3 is TGTGCCAGCAGTTTTTCCGGGGCCGGGCGGAATGAGCAGTTCTTC.

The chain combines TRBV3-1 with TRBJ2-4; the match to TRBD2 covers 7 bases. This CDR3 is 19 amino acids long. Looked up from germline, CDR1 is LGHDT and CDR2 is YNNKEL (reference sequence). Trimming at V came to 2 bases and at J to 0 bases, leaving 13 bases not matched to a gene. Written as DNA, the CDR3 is TGTGCCAGCAGCCAAACCGGACTAGGTCCCCTCTTAGCCAAAAACATTCAGTACTTC. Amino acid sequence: CASSQTGLGPLLAKNIQYF.

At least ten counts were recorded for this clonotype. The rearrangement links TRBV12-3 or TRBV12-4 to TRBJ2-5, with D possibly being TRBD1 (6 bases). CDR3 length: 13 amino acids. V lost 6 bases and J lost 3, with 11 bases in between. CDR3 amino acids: CASRTGQKETQYF. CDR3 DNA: TGTGCCAGCAGGACTGGACAGAAAGAGACCCAGTACTTC.

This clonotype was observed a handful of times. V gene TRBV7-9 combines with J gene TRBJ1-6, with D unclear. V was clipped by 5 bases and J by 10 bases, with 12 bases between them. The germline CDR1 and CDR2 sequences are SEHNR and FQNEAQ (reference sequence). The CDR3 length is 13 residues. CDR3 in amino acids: CASSPEGRSPLHF. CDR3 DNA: TGTGCCAGCAGCCCCGAAGGGAGGTCACCCCTCCACTTT.

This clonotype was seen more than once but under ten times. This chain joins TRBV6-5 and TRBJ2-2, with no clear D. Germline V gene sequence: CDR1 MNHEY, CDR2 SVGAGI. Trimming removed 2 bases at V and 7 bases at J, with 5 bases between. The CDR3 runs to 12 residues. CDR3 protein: CASSYDGGELFF. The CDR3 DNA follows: TGTGCCAGCAGTTACGATGGCGGGGAGCTGTTTTTT.

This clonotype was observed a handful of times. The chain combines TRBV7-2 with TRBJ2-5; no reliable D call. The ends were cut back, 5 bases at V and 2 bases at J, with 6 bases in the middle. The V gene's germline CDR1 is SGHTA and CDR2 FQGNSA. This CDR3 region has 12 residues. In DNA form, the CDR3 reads TGTGCCAGCAGCCGGCAGCAAGAGACCCAGTACTTC. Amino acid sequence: CASSRQQETQYF.

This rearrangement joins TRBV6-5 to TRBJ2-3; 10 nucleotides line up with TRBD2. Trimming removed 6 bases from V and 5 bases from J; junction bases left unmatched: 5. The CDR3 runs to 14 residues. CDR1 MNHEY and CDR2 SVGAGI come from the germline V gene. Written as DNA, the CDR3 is TGTGCCAGCAGGGTAGCGGGGGGAGGAGATACGCAGTATTTT. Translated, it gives CASRVAGGGDTQYF.

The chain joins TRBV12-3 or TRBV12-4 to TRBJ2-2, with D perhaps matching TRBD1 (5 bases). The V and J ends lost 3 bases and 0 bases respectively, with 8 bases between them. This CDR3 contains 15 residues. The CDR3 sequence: CASSLETANTGELFF. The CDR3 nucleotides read TGTGCCAGCAGTTTGGAGACAGCGAACACCGGGGAGCTGTTTTTT.

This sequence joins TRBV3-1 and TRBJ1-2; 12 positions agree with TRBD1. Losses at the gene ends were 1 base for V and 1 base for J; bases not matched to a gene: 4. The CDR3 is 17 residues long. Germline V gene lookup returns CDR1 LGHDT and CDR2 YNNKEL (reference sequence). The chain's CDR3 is CASSQAGQGAFNYGYTF. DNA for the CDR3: TGTGCCAGCAGCCAAGCGGGACAGGGGGCATTTAACTATGGCTACACCTTC.